The clone carrying this T cell receptor (beta chain) was observed once. Antigen unknown. The PCR was carried out with 60 Vbeta primers and 13 Jbeta primers. Assay used: immunoSEQ multiplex PCR; TCRdb lists only in-frame clones, some missing. The repertoire holds 200,000 to 300,000 clones, 80% to 90% seen once, with roughly 2% in the top ten. The data were taken from a study of cytomegalovirus exposure and HLA in healthy donors. Germline CDR1 reads MNHEY; CDR2 reads SMNVEV (reference sequence). The CDR3 sequence is 16 residues long. V was clipped by 5 bases and J by 2 bases, with 19 bases between them. Study conclusions and caveats: Judged likely to be a sequencing artifact was a cluster of highly shared sequence variants. TCR beta V segments were, for the most part, productive about 87% or about 30% of the time in an earlier analysis. In a later analysis, TCR beta V- and J-gene trimming showed a link to a missense DCLRE1C variant.

The sequence derives from a middle-aged woman in good health and CMV-seropositive. Sequenced input: PBMCs. V is TRBV27 and J is TRBJ2-7, with a possible D match to TRBD2 (5 bases). The CDR3 loop is CASSVRGILIAYEQYF. CDR3 bases: TGTGCCAGCAGTGTTCGGGGAATATTAATAGCCTACGAGCAGTACTTC.